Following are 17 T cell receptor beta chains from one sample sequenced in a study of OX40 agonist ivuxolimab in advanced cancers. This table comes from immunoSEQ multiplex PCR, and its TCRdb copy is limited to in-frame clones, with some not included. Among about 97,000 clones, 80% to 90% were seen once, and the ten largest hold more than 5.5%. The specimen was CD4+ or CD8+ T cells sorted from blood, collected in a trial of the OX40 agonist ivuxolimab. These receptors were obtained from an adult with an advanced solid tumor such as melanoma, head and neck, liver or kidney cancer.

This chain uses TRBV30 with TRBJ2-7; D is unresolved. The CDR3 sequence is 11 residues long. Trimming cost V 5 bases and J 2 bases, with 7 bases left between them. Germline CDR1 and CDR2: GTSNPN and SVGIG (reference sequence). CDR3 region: CAWYGAYEQYF. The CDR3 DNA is TGTGCCTGGTATGGCGCCTACGAGCAGTACTTC.

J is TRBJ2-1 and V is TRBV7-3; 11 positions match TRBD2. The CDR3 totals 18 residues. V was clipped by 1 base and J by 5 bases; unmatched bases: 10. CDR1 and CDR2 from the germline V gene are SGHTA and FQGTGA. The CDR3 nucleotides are TGTGCCAGCAGCTTAAGGCCCCCCACTAGCGGGAGAAACAATGAGCAGTTCTTC. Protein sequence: CASSLRPPTSGRNNEQFF. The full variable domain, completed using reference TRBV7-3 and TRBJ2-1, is GAGVSQTPSNKVTEKGKYVELRCDPISGHTALYWYRQSLGQGPEFLIYFQGTGAADDSGLPNDRFFAVRPEGSVSTLKIQRTERGDSAVYLCASSLRPPTSGRNNEQFFGPGTRLTVL.

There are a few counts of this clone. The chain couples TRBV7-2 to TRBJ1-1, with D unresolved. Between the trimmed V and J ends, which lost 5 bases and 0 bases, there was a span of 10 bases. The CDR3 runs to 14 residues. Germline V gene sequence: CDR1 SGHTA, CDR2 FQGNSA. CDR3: CASSPRLLNTEAFF. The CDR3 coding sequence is TGTGCCAGCAGCCCCAGGCTGTTGAACACTGAAGCTTTCTTT.

The CDR3 nucleotides read TGTGCCAGCAGCCTCACGGAGGGAGTGACCCAGTACTTC. It specifies CASSLTEGVTQYF. The chain employs TRBV11-2 and TRBJ2-5; a possible D gene is TRBD2 (6 bases). V was pared by 5 bases and J by 7 bases, with 14 bases between. This CDR3 has 13 amino acids. Germline-derived CDR1 and CDR2 are SGHAT and FQNNGV.

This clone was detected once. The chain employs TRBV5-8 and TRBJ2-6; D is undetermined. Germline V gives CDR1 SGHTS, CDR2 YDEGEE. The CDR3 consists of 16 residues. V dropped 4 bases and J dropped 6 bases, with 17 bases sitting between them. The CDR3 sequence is CASSLMTGLEANVLTF. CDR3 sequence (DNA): TGTGCCAGCAGCCTGATGACGGGTTTAGAGGCCAACGTCCTGACTTTC.

The CDR3 loop is CASSPPGSEREQYF. The CDR3 nucleotides are TGTGCCAGCAGTCCGCCGGGATCCGAGAGAGAGCAGTACTTC. The chain couples TRBV7-9 to TRBJ2-7; tentative D call: TRBD2 (5 bases). CDR1 SEHNR and CDR2 FQNEAQ come from the germline V gene (reference sequence). V lost 6 bases to trimming and J lost 7 bases, with 19 bases between them. The CDR3 extends over 14 amino acids.

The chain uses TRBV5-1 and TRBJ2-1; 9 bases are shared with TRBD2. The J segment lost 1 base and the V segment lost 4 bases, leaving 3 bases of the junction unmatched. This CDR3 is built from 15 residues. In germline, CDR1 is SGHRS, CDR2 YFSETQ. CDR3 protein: CASSLGLASYNEQFF. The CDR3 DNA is TGCGCCAGCAGCCTGGGACTAGCTTCCTACAATGAGCAGTTCTTC. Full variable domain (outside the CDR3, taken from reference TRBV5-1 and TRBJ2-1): KAGVTQTPRYLIKTRGQQVTLSCSPISGHRSVSWYQQTPGQGLQFLFEYFSETQRNKGNFPGRFSGRQFSNSRSEMNVSTLELGDSALYLCASSLGLASYNEQFFGPGTRLTVL.

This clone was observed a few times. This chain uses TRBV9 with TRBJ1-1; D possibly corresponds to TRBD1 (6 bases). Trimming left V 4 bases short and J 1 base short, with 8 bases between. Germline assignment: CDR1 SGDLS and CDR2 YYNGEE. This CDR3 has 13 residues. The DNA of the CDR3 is TGTGCCAGCAGCACGACAGGGAACACTGAAGCTTTCTTT. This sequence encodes CASSTTGNTEAFF.

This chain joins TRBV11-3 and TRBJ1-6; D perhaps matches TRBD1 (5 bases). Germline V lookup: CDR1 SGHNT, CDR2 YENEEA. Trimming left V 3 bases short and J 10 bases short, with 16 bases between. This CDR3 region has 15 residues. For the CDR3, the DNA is TGTGCCAGCAGCTTTCTGGGGGGAGGGAACTCACCCCTCCACTTT. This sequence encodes CASSFLGGGNSPLHF.

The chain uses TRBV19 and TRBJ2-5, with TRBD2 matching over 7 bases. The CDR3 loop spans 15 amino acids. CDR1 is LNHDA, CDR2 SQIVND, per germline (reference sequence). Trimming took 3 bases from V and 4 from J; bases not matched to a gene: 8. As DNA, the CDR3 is TGTGCCAGTAGTATGGCTAGCGGAGCCCCAGAGACCCAGTACTTC. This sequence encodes CASSMASGAPETQYF.

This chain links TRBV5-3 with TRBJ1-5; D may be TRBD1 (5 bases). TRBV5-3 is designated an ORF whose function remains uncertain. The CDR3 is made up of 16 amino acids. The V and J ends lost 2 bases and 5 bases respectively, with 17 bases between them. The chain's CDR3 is CARSLGRDGEDQPQHF. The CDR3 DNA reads TGTGCCAGAAGCTTAGGCAGGGATGGTGAGGATCAGCCCCAGCATTTT.

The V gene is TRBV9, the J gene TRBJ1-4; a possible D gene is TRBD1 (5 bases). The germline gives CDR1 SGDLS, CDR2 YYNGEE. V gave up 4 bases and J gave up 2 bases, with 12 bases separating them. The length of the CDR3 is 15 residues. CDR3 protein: CASSSRGTTNEKLFF. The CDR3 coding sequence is TGTGCCAGCAGCTCCCGGGGGACCACTAATGAAAAACTGTTTTTT.

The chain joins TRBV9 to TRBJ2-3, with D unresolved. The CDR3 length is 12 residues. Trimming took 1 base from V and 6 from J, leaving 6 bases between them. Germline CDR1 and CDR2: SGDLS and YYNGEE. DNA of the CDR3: TGTGCCAGCAGCGTAACACCCGATACGCAGTATTTT. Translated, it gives CASSVTPDTQYF.

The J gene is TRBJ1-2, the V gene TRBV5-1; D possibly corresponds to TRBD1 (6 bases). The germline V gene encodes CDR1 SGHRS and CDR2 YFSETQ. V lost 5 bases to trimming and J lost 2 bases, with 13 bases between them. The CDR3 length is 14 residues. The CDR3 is CASRLTGSNYGYTF. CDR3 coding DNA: TGCGCCAGCAGGTTAACAGGGAGCAACTATGGCTACACCTTC.

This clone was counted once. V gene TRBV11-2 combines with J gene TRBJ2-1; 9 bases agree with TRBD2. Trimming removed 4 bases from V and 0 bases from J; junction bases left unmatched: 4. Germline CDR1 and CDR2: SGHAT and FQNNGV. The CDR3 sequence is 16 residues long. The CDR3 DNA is TGTGCCAGCAGCTATGAGCGGGGGGTCTCCTACAATGAGCAGTTCTTC. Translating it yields CASSYERGVSYNEQFF.

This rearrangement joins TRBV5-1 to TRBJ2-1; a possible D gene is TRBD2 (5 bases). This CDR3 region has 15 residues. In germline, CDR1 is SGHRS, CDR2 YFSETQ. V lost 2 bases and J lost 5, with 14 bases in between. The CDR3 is CASSFVGVLDNEQFF. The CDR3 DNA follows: TGCGCCAGCAGCTTCGTCGGGGTCCTAGACAATGAGCAGTTCTTC.

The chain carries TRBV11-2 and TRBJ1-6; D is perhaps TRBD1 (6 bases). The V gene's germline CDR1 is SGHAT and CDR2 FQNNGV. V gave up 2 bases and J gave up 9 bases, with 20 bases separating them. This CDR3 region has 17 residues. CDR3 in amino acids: CASSLRAGALKFSPLHF. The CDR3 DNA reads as TGTGCCAGCAGCTTAAGGGCAGGGGCTTTGAAATTTTCACCCCTCCACTTT.